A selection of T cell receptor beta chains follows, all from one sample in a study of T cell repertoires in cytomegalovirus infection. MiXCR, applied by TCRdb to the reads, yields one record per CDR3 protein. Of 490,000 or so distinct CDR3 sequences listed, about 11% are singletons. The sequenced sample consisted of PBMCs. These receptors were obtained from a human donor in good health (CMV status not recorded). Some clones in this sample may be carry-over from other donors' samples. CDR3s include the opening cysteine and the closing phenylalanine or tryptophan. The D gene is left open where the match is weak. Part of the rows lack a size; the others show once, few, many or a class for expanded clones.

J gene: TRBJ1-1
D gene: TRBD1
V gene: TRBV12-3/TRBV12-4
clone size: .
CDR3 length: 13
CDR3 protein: CARVGQGIPEAFF
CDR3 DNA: TGTGCCAGAGTAGGACAGGGAATACCTGAAGCTTTCTTT

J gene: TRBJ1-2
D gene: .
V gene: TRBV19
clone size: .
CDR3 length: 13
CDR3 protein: CASSVQGTGGYTF
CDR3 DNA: TGTGCCAGTAGTGTCCAGGGCACAGGTGGCTACACCTTC

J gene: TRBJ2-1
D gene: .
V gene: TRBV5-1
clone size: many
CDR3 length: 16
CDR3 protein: CASSLLPGHSDGEQFF
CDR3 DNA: TGCGCCAGCAGCTTGCTACCGGGACACAGTGACGGTGAGCAGTTCTTC

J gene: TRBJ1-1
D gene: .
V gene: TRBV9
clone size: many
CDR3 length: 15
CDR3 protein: CASSRTVGLNTEAFF
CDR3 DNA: TGTGCCAGCAGTCGGACAGTGGGCCTGAACACTGAAGCTTTCTTT

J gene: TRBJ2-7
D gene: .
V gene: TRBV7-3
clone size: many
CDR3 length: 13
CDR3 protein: CASSITTGSEQYF
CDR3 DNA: TGTGCCAGCAGCATCACAACAGGTAGCGAGCAGTACTTC

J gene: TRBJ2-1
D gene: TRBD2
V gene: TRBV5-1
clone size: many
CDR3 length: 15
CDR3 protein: CASSPSGGAYNEQFF
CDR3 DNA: TGTGCCAGCAGCCCTAGCGGGGGGGCCTACAATGAGCAGTTCTTC

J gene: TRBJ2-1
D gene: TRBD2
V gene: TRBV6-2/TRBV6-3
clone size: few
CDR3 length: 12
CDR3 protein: CASRLAGVKQFF
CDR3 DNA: TGTGCCAGCAGACTAGCGGGAGTAAAGCAGTTCTTC

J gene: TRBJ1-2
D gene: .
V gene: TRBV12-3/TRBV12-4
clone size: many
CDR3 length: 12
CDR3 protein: CASSANGVGYTF
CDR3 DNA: TGTGCCAGCAGTGCCAATGGGGTTGGCTACACCTTC

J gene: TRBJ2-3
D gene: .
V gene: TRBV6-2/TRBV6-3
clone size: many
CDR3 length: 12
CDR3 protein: CASSYVADTQYF
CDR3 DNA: TGTGCCAGCAGTTACGTCGCAGATACGCAGTATTTT

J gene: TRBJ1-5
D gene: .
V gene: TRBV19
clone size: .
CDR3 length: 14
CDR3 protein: CASSIMEGNQPQHF
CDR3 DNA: TGTGCCAGTAGTATAATGGAGGGCAATCAGCCCCAGCATTTT

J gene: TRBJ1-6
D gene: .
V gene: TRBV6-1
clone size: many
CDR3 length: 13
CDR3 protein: CASSEAQDSPLHF
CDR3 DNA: TGTGCCAGCAGTGAAGCGCAGGATTCACCCCTCCACTTT

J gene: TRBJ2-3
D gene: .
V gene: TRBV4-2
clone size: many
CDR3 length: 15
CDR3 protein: CASSQVESRPDTQYF
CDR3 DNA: TGTGCCAGCAGCCAAGTGGAGTCGAGGCCAGATACGCAGTATTTT

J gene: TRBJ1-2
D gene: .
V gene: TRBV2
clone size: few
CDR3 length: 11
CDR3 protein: CASRGAGGYTF
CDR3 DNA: TGTGCCAGCAGAGGGGCCGGTGGCTACACCTTC

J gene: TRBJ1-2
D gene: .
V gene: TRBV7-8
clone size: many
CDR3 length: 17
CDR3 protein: CASSLARLGTRAYGYTF
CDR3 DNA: TGTGCCAGCAGCTTAGCGCGATTGGGGACCCGAGCTTATGGCTACACCTTC

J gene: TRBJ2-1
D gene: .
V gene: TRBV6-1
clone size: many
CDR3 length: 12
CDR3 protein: CASRSSPNEQFF
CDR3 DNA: TGTGCCAGCAGGAGCAGTCCCAATGAGCAGTTCTTC

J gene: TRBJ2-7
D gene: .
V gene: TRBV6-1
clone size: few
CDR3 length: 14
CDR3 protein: CASRDPGKSGEQYF
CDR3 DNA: TGTGCCAGCAGGGATCCGGGAAAATCGGGGGAGCAGTACTTC

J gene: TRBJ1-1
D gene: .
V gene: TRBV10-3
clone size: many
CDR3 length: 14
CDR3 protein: CAISEKGTNTEAFF
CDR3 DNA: TGTGCCATCAGTGAAAAGGGGACGAACACTGAAGCTTTCTTT

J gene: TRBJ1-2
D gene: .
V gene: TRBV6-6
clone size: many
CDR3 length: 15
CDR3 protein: CASSFPDRYNYGYTF
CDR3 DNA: TGTGCCAGCAGTTTCCCCGACAGGTATAACTATGGCTACACCTTC